A few counts support the clone carrying this T cell receptor (beta chain). The sample is drawn from a study of response to subunit inactivated influenza vaccine. V lost 1 base to trimming and J lost 0 bases, with 8 bases between them. There are 15 residues in the CDR3. Germline CDR1 and CDR2: SEHNR and FQNEAQ (reference sequence). TCRdb used MiXCR to reprocess the RT-PCR reads, holding one entry per CDR3 protein. This sample has 500,000 to 550,000 distinct CDR3 sequences, with 20% to 25% found just once. The sample was also reused in another study, on T cells expressing NK-cell markers. That source notes: Beta-chain TCR cDNA was generated via 5'RACE template switching with UMIs.

The receptor's source is a man aged 45-65 years who received an inactivated influenza vaccine. The sample here was CD4+ T cells sorted from PBMCs, taken about 12 days after vaccination. The genes are TRBV7-9 and TRBJ2-3; D call uncertain. The CDR3 sequence: CASSLGQRSTDTQYF. The CDR3 region has the DNA TGTGCCAGCAGCTTAGGGCAGAGAAGCACAGATACGCAGTATTTT.